This entry lists 23 T cell receptor beta chains sequenced from one sample in a study of memory CD4+ T cells and cytomegalovirus serostatus. Sequenced by immunoSEQ multiplex PCR; TCRdb stores in-frame clones only, minus some. Of 45,000 to 65,000 clones in the sample, about four fifths were seen once. Single viable CD3+CD4+CD8-CD45RO+ cells were sorted as the memory CD4+ T cells. The sample consisted of memory CD4+ T cells from blood. The receptors here all came from an adult in good health and CMV-seropositive.

The chain carries TRBV6-5 and TRBJ1-2; 10 bases match TRBD1. V lost 4 bases, J lost 8 bases, and 13 bases stayed unmatched. The germline CDR1 and CDR2 sequences are MNHEY and SVGAGI. This CDR3 has 16 amino acids. The CDR3 sequence: CASSSYRRQGAGGYTF. In DNA form, the CDR3 reads TGTGCCAGCAGTTCCTATCGCAGACAGGGGGCTGGCGGCTACACCTTC.

This clone was counted once. The chain carries TRBV5-1 and TRBJ1-2, with a tentative D call TRBD1 (5 bases). Germline V gene lookup returns CDR1 SGHRS and CDR2 YFSETQ. Trimming took off 0 bases at V and 3 bases at J, with 6 bases between the two ends. This CDR3 has 13 residues. The CDR3 reads CASSLGGDYGYTF. As DNA, the CDR3 is TGCGCCAGCAGCTTGGGGGGCGACTATGGCTACACCTTC.

The chain employs TRBV6-5 and TRBJ1-3; 7 bases match TRBD1. The CDR3 covers 13 residues. Trimming took 7 bases from V and 4 from J; bases not matched to a gene: 4. Germline lookup yields CDR1 MNHEY and CDR2 SVGAGI. The CDR3 DNA is TGTGCCAGCAACGACAGGGCCGGAAACACCATATATTTT. Amino acid sequence: CASNDRAGNTIYF.

In the case of this clone: Other DNA sequences of this sample code for an identical CDR3. This chain uses TRBV4-1 with TRBJ1-4; D unresolved. Deletions cut 2 bases from V and 8 bases from J, with 9 bases between. CDR3 length equals 13 residues. Per the germline V gene, CDR1 is MGHRA and CDR2 is YSYEKL. This CDR3 is CASSQWRGEKLFF. As DNA, the CDR3 is TGCGCCAGCAGCCAATGGCGCGGGGAAAAACTGTTTTTT.

This clone was seen only once. The V call is TRBV11-3, the J call TRBJ2-1, with TRBD2 as a possible D gene (6 bases). V lost 1 base and J lost 5, with 6 bases in between. This CDR3 has 13 amino acids. Germline V CDR1 and CDR2: SGHNT, YENEEA. The CDR3 nucleotides read TGTGCCAGCAGCTTAGTAGCGGACAATGAGCAGTTCTTC. This gives the protein CASSLVADNEQFF.

The gene calls are TRBV28 and TRBJ1-2, with 7 bases aligning to TRBD1. The CDR3 sequence is 14 residues long. J was trimmed by 3 bases and V by 6 bases; bases with no gene match: 7. CDR1 and CDR2 from the germline V gene are MDHEN and SYDVKM. CDR3 nucleotide sequence: TGTGCCAGCAGAGAGACCGGGACAGACTATGGCTACACCTTC. It is translated as CASRETGTDYGYTF.

J is TRBJ2-2 and V is TRBV19, with 7 bases aligning to TRBD1. This CDR3 is 16 amino acids long. Losses at the gene ends were 4 bases for V and 4 bases for J; bases not matched to a gene: 9. CDR1 is LNHDA and CDR2 is SQIVND in the germline V gene (reference sequence). As DNA, the CDR3 is TGTGCCAGTAGTAGGGACAGACTTCTGTCCACCGGGGAGCTGTTTTTT. Its translation is CASSRDRLLSTGELFF.

This chain connects TRBV30 to TRBJ2-7, with 7 positions matching TRBD1. The CDR3 is 14 amino acids. The V gene's germline CDR1 is GTSNPN and CDR2 SVGIG (reference sequence). With 3 bases clipped from V and 1 base from J, the junction kept 6 bases outside the gene matches. CDR3 coding DNA: TGTGCCTGGAGCGGACAGGTCTCTTCCTACGAGCAGTACTTC. Protein: CAWSGQVSSYEQYF.

This chain connects TRBV11-3 to TRBJ2-1; 7 bases fit TRBD2. The CDR3 extends over 15 amino acids. Germline V gene sequence: CDR1 SGHNT, CDR2 YENEEA. Unmatched junction bases numbered 5, after V lost 4 bases and J lost 2 bases. CDR3 residues: CASSSGRGAYNEQFF. For the CDR3, the DNA is TGTGCCAGCAGCTCGGGACGGGGGGCCTACAATGAGCAGTTCTTC. The full variable domain, with the rest looked up from reference TRBV11-3 and TRBJ2-1, is EAGVVQSPRYKIIEKKQPVAFWCNPISGHNTLYWYLQNLGQGPELLIRYENEEAVDDSQLPKDRFSAERLKGVDSTLKIQPAELGDSAVYLCASSSGRGAYNEQFFGPGTRLTVL.

The chain recombines TRBV29-1 with TRBJ2-7, with D perhaps matching TRBD1 or TRBD2 (5 bases each). The V gene lost 4 bases and the J gene lost 6 bases, with 10 bases spanning the gap. The germline V gene has CDR1 SQVTM and CDR2 ANQGSEA. There are 11 residues in the CDR3. As DNA, the CDR3 is TGCAGCGTTGGGGAGAGGGGCGAGCAGTACTTC. It codes for CSVGERGEQYF.

The CDR3 reads CASSYWSGGYTF. In DNA form, the CDR3 reads TGTGCCAGCAGTTACTGGTCGGGTGGCTACACCTTC. V gene TRBV6-5 combines with J gene TRBJ1-2, with D hard to call. CDR3 size: 12 residues. V dropped 1 base and J dropped 7 bases, with 7 bases sitting between them. Germline lookup yields CDR1 MNHEY and CDR2 SVGAGI.

This chain uses TRBV29-1 with TRBJ2-7; D gene unclear. This CDR3 is 12 amino acids long. Germline V gives CDR1 SQVTM, CDR2 ANQGSEA. Trimming shortened V by 6 bases and J by 0 bases, and 9 bases separated the two germline ends. CDR3 DNA sequence: TGCAGCGTACGACACAGCTCCTACGAGCAGTACTTC. It encodes CSVRHSSYEQYF.

There are a few counts of this clone. The genes are TRBV7-2 and TRBJ2-1; 8 positions agree with TRBD1. This CDR3 region has 16 residues. Germline V CDR1 and CDR2: SGHTA, FQGNSA. The V gene end was trimmed by 2 bases and the J gene end by 5 bases; junction bases not matched to a gene: 8. DNA for the CDR3: TGTGCCAGCAGCTTAACCCCGGACAGGGCGCACAATGAGCAGTTCTTC. It specifies CASSLTPDRAHNEQFF.

V and J are TRBV29-1 and TRBJ2-7; the match to TRBD2 covers 7 bases. Losses at the gene ends were 6 bases for V and 2 bases for J; bases not matched to a gene: 10. The CDR3 totals 14 residues. Per germline, CDR1 SQVTM and CDR2 ANQGSEA. CDR3 protein: CSVGGWQGTYEQYF. The CDR3 DNA sequence: TGCAGCGTCGGGGGGTGGCAGGGAACCTACGAGCAGTACTTC.

V gene TRBV7-6 combines with J gene TRBJ1-5, with unresolved D. This CDR3 is 19 amino acids long. V lost 2 bases, J lost 0 bases, and 20 bases lay in between. The germline V gene encodes CDR1 SGHVS and CDR2 FNYEAQ. The CDR3 sequence is CASSLNLYSGVYSNQPQHF. The CDR3 DNA follows: TGTGCCAGCAGCTTAAATTTGTATAGCGGGGTCTATAGCAATCAGCCCCAGCATTTT.

The gene calls are TRBV2 and TRBJ1-1; D gene uncertain. The CDR3 covers 14 residues. V dropped 3 bases and J dropped 5 bases, with 13 bases sitting between them. Germline-derived CDR1 and CDR2 are SNHLY and FYNNEI. The CDR3 reads CASSDSARRTEAFF. The CDR3 region has the DNA TGTGCCAGCAGTGATTCAGCGAGGAGGACTGAAGCTTTCTTT.

This chain uses TRBV19 with TRBJ2-7; no clear D. The CDR3 runs 14 residues. V was clipped by 3 bases and J by 7 bases, with 16 bases between them. Germline-derived CDR1 and CDR2 are LNHDA and SQIVND (reference sequence). The CDR3 spells CASSMGSSKGEQYF. Here the CDR3 DNA reads TGTGCCAGTAGTATGGGCAGCTCCAAGGGAGAGCAGTACTTC.

V usage is TRBV5-4 and J usage is TRBJ2-2; no reliable D call. The CDR3 extends over 13 amino acids. Germline values: CDR1 SGHNT, CDR2 YYREEE (reference sequence). V lost 4 bases to trimming and J lost 4 bases, with 8 bases between them. The CDR3 spells CASSRSGTGELFF. DNA of the CDR3: TGTGCCAGCAGCCGTTCGGGCACCGGGGAGCTGTTTTTT.

The gene calls are TRBV6-1 and TRBJ2-7; the D is unclear. Germline CDR1 is MNHNS and CDR2 is SASEGT. This CDR3 is built from 12 residues. The V gene lost 6 bases and the J gene lost 0 bases, with 6 bases spanning the gap. The CDR3 DNA sequence: TGTGCCAGCAGCCGTCTCTCCTACGAGCAGTACTTC. Its translation: CASSRLSYEQYF.

About this clone itself: At one end, the junction sequence differs from germline, possibly due to a read error. The chain joins TRBV5-1 to TRBJ1-2; D not certain. Germline CDR1 and CDR2: SGHRS and YFSETQ. The CDR3 is 17 residues long. CDR3 sequence: CASSLGGSNEAKYGYTF. In DNA, the CDR3 is TGCGCCAGCAGCTTGGGCGGCAGTAATGAGGCTAAGTATGGCTACACCTTC.

This clone was detected a few times. The V gene is TRBV9, the J gene TRBJ1-4; 8 nucleotides agree with TRBD1. The length of the CDR3 is 16 residues. V was pared by 0 bases and J by 7 bases, with 8 bases of the junction left unmatched. Germline CDR1 is SGDLS and CDR2 is YYNGEE. The CDR3 DNA reads as TGTGCCAGCAGCGTAGCGTCCGGGACAGGTCTTGAAAAACTGTTTTTT. It yields the protein CASSVASGTGLEKLFF.

The chain links TRBV6-5 to TRBJ2-1; no clear D. Trimming took 6 bases from V and 6 from J, leaving 6 bases between them. This CDR3 is built from 11 residues. CDR1 MNHEY and CDR2 SVGAGI come from the germline V gene. CDR3 sequence: CASSPGNEQFF. The CDR3, as DNA: TGTGCCAGCAGCCCCGGCAATGAGCAGTTCTTC.

V gene TRBV18 combines with J gene TRBJ2-1; 9 nucleotides agree with TRBD2. Germline V gene data show CDR1 as KGHSH and CDR2 as LQKENI. This CDR3 is 13 amino acids long. V lost 5 bases, J lost 8 bases, and 4 bases stayed unmatched. The CDR3 loop reads CASSAGGPDEQFF. Written as DNA, the CDR3 is TGTGCCAGCTCAGCGGGAGGGCCGGATGAGCAGTTCTTC.